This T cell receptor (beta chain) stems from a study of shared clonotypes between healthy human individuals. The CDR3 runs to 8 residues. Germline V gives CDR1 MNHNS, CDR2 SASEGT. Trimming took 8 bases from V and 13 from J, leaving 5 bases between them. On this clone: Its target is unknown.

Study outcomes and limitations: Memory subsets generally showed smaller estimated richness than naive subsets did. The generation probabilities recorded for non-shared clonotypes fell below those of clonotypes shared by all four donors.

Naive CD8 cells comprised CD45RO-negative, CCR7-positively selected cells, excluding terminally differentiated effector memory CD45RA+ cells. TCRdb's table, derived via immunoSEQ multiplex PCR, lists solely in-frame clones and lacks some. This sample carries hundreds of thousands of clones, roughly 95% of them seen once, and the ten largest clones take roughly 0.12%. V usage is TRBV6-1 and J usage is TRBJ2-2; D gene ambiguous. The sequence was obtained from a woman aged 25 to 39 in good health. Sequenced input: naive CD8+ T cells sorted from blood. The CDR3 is CASGMLFF. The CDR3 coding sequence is TGTGCCAGCGGGATGCTGTTTTTT.